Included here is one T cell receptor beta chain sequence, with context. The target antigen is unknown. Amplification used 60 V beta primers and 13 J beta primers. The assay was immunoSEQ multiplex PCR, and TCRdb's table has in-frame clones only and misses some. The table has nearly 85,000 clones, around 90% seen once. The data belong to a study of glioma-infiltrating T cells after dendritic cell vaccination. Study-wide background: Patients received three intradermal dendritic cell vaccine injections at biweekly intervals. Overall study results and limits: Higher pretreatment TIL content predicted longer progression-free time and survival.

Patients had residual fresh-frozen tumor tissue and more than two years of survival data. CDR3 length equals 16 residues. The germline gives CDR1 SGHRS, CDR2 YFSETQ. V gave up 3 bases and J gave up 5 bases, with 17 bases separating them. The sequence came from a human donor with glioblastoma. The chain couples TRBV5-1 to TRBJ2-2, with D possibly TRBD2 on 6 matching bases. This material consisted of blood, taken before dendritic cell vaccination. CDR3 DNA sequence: TGCGCCAGCAGCTCCGAACCGGGACTGATTACCGGGGAGCTGTTTTTT. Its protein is CASSSEPGLITGELFF.